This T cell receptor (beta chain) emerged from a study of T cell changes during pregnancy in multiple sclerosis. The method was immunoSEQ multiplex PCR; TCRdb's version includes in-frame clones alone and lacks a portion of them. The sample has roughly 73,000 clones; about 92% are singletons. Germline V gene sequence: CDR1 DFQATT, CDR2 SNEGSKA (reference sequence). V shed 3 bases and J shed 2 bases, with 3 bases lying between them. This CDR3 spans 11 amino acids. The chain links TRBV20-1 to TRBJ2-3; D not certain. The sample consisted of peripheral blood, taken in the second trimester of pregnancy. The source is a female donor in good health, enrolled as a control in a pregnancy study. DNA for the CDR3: TGCAGTGCTAGTTACACAGATACGCAGTATTTT. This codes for CSASYTDTQYF.